Listed below are T cell receptor beta chains from one sample, sequenced in a study of blood T cell repertoires in COVID-19. Using immunoSEQ multiplex PCR, the repertoire was profiled, and TCRdb retains in-frame clones only, with some absent. The sample shows under 95,000 clones, more than 75% of them seen only once. The specimen sequenced was peripheral blood. These receptors were taken from a woman older than 75 with acute or convalescent COVID-19. The CDR3 runs from the conserved cysteine through the conserved F or W. Each record gives: clone size, V gene, D gene, J gene, CDR3 protein, CDR3 DNA. D genes are given only for firm matches. The listing skips clone size in some rows; elsewhere it reads once, few, many or a size class.

clone_size: .; v_call: TRBV5-1; d_call: TRBD2; j_call: TRBJ2-1; cdr3_aa: CASSFETSGYNEQFF; cdr3_nt: TGCGCCAGCAGCTTCGAGACTAGCGGATACAATGAGCAGTTCTTC
clone_size: .; v_call: TRBV19; d_call: TRBD2; j_call: TRBJ2-1; cdr3_aa: CASIGGSGRGSYNEQFF; cdr3_nt: TGTGCCAGTATAGGGGGTAGCGGGAGGGGGTCCTACAATGAGCAGTTCTTC
clone_size: .; v_call: TRBV9; d_call: .; j_call: TRBJ2-3; cdr3_aa: CASSPRGDTQYF; cdr3_nt: TGTGCCAGCAGCCCCAGGGGAGATACGCAGTATTTT
clone_size: .; v_call: TRBV19; d_call: TRBD1; j_call: TRBJ2-3; cdr3_aa: CASSQDRVTDTQYF; cdr3_nt: TGTGCCAGTAGCCAGGACAGGGTAACAGATACGCAGTATTTT
clone_size: few; v_call: TRBV5-6; d_call: .; j_call: TRBJ2-4; cdr3_aa: CASSLTLSGLAKNIQYF; cdr3_nt: TGTGCCAGCAGCTTGACTCTTAGCGGACTAGCCAAAAACATTCAGTACTTC
clone_size: .; v_call: TRBV3-1/TRBV3-2; d_call: .; j_call: TRBJ1-1; cdr3_aa: CASSQQANTEAFF; cdr3_nt: TGTGCCAGCAGCCAGCAGGCGAACACTGAAGCTTTCTTT
clone_size: .; v_call: TRBV4-1; d_call: TRBD1; j_call: TRBJ1-2; cdr3_aa: CASSQERGRDGYTF; cdr3_nt: TGCGCCAGCAGCCAAGAAAGGGGGCGTGATGGCTACACCTTC
clone_size: once; v_call: TRBV19; d_call: TRBD2; j_call: TRBJ2-7; cdr3_aa: CASSIARTRNIYEQYF; cdr3_nt: TGTGCCAGTAGTATAGCCAGGACTAGGAACATCTACGAGCAGTACTTC
clone_size: .; v_call: TRBV5-6; d_call: .; j_call: TRBJ2-5; cdr3_aa: CASSFRLGLQTQYF; cdr3_nt: TGTGCCAGCAGCTTTCGGTTGGGACTTCAGACCCAGTACTTC
clone_size: .; v_call: TRBV4-2; d_call: .; j_call: TRBJ1-6; cdr3_aa: CASSQPGGLQNSPLHF; cdr3_nt: TGTGCCAGCAGCCAGCCTGGGGGACTTCAGAATTCACCCCTCCACTTT